This T cell receptor beta chain was sequenced in a study of blood T cell repertoires in COVID-19. As for the study in general: There were acute and convalescent COVID-19 samples, and they came from the United States, Italy and Spain.

Authors' data handling: Cell counts per sample came from amplifying reference gene primers. The repertoire was sequenced with immunoSEQ multiplex PCR; TCRdb's copy has only in-frame clones and lacks some. The DNA was the basis for D and trimming; V, J and clone size are from that table. The data contain approximately 100,000 clones, roughly 91% of them singletons. The CDR3 spans 15 residues. CDR1 and CDR2 (germline): MNHEY, SVGAGI. The V end lost 5 bases, the J end lost 0 bases, and 8 bases lay between the germline ends. This clone was detected once. The specimen was peripheral blood. The genes are TRBV6-5 and TRBJ1-6; unclear D gene. The TCR comes from a human donor in a cohort sampled during active COVID-19. CDR3 loop: CASSLDSSYNSPLHF. The CDR3 nucleotides are TGTGCCAGCAGTCTCGATAGCTCCTATAATTCACCCCTCCACTTT.